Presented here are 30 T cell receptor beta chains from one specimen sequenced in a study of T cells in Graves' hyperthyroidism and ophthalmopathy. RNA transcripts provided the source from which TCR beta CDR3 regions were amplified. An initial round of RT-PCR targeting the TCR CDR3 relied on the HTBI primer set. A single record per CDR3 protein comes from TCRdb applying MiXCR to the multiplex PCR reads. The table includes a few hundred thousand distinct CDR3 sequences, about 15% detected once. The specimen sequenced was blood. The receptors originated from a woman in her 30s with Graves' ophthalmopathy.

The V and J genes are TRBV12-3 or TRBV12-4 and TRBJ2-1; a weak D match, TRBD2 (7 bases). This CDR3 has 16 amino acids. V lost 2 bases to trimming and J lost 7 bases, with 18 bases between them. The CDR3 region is CASSLSAAAGANEQFF. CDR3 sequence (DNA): TGTGCCAGCAGTTTATCAGCAGCGGCGGGGGCTAATGAGCAGTTCTTC.

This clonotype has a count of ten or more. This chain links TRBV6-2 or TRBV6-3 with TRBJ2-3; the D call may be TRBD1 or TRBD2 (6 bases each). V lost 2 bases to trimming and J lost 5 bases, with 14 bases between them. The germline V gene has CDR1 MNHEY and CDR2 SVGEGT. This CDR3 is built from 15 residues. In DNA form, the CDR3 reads TGTGCCAGCAGTTACCGGACAGCCGGGAGAGATACGCAGTATTTT. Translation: CASSYRTAGRDTQYF.

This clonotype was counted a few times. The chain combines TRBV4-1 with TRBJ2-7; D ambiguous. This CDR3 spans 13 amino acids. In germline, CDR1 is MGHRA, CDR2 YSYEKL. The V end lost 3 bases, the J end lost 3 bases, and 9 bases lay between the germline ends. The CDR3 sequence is CASSQGEFYEQYF. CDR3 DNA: TGCGCCAGCAGCCAGGGTGAGTTCTACGAGCAGTACTTC.

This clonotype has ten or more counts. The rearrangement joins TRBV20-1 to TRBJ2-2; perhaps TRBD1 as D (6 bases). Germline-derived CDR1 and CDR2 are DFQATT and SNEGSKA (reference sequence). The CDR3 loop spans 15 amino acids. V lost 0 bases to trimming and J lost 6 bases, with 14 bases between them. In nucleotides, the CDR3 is TGCAGTGCTAGAGATCGGGCCAAGGGGGCCGGGGAGCTGTTTTTT. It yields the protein CSARDRAKGAGELFF.

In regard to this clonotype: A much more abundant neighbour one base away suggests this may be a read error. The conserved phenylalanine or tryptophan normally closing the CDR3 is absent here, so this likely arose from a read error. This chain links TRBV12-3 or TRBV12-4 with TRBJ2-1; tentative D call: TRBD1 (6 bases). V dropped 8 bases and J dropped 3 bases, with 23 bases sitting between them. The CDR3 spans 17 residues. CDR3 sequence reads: CASGPALGHLLYNEQFL. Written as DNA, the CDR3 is TGTGCCAGCGGTCCGGCCCTGGGACACCTCCTCTACAATGAGCAGTTCTTA.

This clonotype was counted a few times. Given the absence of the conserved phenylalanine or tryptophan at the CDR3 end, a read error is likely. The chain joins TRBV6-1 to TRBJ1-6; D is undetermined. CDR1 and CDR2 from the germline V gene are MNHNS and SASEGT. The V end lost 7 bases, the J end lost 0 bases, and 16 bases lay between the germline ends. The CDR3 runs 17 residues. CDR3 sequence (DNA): TGTGCCAGCACCGAAAAAAAGACTAGCTCCTATAATTCACCCCTCCACCTT. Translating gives CASTEKKTSSYNSPLHL.

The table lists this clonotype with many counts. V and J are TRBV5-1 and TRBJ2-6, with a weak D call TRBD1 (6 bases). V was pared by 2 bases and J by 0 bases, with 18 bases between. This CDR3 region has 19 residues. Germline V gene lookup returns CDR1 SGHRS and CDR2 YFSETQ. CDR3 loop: CASSLQGQTPSSGANVLTF. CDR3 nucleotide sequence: TGCGCCAGCAGCTTACAAGGACAGACCCCAAGCTCTGGGGCCAACGTCCTGACTTTC.

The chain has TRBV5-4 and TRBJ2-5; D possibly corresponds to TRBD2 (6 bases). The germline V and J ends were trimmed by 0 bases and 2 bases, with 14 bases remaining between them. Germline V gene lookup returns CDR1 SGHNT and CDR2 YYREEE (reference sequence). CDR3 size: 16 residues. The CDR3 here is CASSLEWGVGQETQYF. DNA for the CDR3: TGTGCCAGCAGCTTGGAGTGGGGGGTAGGGCAAGAGACCCAGTACTTC.

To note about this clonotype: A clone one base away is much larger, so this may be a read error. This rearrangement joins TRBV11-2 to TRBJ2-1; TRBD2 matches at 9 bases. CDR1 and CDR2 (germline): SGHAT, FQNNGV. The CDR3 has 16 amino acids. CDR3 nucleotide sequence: TGTGCCAGCAGCGGGCGCTGGAGCGGGGGGCTCGATGAGCGGTTCTTC. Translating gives CASSGRWSGGLDERFF.

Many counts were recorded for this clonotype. DNA for the CDR3: TGTGCCAGCCGGGACGGGTTATACAATGAGCAGTTCTTC. Translated: CASRDGLYNEQFF. The V gene is TRBV2, the J gene TRBJ2-1; D possibly uses TRBD1 or TRBD2 (5 bases each). V lost 8 bases to trimming and J lost 4 bases, with 12 bases between them. CDR3 length: 13 amino acids. In germline, CDR1 is SNHLY, CDR2 FYNNEI.

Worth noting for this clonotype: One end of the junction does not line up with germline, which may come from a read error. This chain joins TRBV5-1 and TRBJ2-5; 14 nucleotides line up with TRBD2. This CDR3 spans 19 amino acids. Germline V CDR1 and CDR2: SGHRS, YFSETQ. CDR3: CAGSSTPGLAGGPGETQYF. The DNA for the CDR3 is TGCGCCGGCAGCTCGACACCTGGACTAGCGGGGGGACCCGGGGAGACCCAGTACTTC.

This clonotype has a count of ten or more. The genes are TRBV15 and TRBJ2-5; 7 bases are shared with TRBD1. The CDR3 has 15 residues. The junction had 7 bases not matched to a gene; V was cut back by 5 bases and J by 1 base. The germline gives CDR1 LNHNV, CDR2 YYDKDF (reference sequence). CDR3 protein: CATSADRAIQETQYF. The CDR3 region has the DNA TGTGCCACCAGCGCAGACAGGGCCATCCAAGAGACCCAGTACTTC.

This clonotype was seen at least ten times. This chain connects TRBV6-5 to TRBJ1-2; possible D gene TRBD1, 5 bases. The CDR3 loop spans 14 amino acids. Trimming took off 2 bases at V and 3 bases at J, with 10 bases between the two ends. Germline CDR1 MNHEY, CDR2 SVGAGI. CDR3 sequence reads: CASSYQGADYGYTF. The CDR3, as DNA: TGTGCCAGCAGTTACCAGGGAGCGGACTATGGCTACACCTTC.

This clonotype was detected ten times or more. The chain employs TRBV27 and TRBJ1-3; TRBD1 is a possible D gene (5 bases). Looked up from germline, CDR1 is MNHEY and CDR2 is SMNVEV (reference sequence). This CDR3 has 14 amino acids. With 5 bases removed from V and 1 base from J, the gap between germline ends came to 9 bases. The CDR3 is CASSRGLSGNTIYF. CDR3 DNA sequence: TGTGCCAGCAGTAGGGGTTTATCTGGAAACACCATATATTTT.

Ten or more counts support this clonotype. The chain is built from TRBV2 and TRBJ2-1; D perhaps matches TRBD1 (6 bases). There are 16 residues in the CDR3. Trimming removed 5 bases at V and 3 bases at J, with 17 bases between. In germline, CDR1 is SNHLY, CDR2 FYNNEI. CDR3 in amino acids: CASSFQGLEIYNEQFF. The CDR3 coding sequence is TGTGCCAGCAGTTTTCAGGGGCTCGAAATCTACAATGAGCAGTTCTTC.

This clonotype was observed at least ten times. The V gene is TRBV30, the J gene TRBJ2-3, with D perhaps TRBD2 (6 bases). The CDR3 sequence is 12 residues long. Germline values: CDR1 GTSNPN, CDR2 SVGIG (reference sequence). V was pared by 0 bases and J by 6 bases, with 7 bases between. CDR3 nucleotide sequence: TGTGCCTGGAGTGTACGGGGGGATACGCAGTATTTT. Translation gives CAWSVRGDTQYF. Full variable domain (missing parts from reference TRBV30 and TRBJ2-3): SQTIHQWPATLVQPVGSPLSLECTVEGTSNPNLYWYRQAAGRGLQLLFYSVGIGQISSEVPQNLSASRPQDRQFILSSKKLLLSDSGFYLCAWSVRGDTQYFGPGTRLTVL.

The CDR3, as DNA: TGCAGCATTGGGGACAGATCCGAGCAGTACTTC. Translation: CSIGDRSEQYF. The chain links TRBV29-1 to TRBJ2-7, with 7 bases aligning to TRBD1. Germline V gene data show CDR1 as SQVTM and CDR2 as ANQGSEA. The CDR3 totals 11 residues. V dropped 8 bases and J dropped 6; count of bases not matched to a gene: 7.

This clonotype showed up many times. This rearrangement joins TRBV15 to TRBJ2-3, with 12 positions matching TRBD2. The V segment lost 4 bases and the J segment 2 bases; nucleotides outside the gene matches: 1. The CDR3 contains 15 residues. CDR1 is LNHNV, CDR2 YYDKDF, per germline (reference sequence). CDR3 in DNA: TGTGCCACCAGCACTAGCGGGGGGGCCACAGATACGCAGTATTTT. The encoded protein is CATSTSGGATDTQYF.

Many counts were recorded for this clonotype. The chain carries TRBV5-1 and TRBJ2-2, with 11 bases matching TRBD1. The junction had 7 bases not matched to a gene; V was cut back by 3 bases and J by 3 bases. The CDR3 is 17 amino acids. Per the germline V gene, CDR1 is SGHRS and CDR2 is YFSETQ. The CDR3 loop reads CASSSTLGQGDTGELFF. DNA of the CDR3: TGCGCCAGCAGCTCAACACTGGGACAGGGGGACACCGGGGAGCTGTTTTTT.

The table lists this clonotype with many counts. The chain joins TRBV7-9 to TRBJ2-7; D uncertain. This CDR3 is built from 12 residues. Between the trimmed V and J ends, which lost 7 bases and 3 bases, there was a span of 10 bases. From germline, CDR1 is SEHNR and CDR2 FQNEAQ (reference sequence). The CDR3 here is CASTAQIYEQYF. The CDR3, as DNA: TGTGCCAGCACGGCACAAATCTACGAGCAGTACTTC.

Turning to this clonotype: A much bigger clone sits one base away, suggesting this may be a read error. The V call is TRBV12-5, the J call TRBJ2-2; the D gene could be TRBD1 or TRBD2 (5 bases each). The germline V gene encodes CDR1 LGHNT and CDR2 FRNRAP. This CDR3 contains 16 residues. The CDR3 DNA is TGTGCTAGTGGTTTGGTGACAGTCCCGAACACCGGGGCGCTGTTTTTT. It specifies CASGLVTVPNTGALFF.

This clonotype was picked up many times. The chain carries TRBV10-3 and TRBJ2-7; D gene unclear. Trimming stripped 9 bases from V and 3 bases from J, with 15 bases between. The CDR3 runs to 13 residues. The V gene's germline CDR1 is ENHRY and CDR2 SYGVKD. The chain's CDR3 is CAIGSPSLYEQYF. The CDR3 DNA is TGTGCCATTGGGTCACCATCCCTCTACGAGCAGTACTTC.

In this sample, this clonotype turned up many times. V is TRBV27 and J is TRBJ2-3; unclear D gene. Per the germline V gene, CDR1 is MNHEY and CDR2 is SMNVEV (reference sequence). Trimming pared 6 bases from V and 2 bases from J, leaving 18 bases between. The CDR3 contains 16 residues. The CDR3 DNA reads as TGTGCCAGCAGGAGATATTGGGCGGAGAACACAGATACGCAGTATTTT. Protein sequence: CASRRYWAENTDTQYF.

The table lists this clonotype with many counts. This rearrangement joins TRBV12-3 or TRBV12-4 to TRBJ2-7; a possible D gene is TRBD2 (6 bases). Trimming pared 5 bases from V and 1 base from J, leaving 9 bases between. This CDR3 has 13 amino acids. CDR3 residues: CASSMGLSYEQYF. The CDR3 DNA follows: TGTGCCAGCAGTATGGGACTTTCCTACGAGCAGTACTTC.

CDR3 residues: CSARPPPWGPDIQYF. CDR3 DNA: TGCAGTGCTAGACCCCCCCCCTGGGGACCGGACATTCAGTACTTC. The chain employs TRBV20-1 and TRBJ2-4, with D perhaps being TRBD1 or TRBD2 (5 bases each). Between the trimmed V and J ends, which lost 2 bases and 8 bases, there was a span of 19 bases. The CDR3 spans 15 residues. CDR1 is DFQATT, CDR2 SNEGSKA, per germline (reference sequence).

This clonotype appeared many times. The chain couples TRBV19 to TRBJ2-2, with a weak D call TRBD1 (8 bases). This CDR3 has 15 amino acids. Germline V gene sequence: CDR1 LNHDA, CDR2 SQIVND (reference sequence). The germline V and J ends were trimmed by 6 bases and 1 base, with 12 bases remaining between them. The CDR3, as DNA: TGTGCCAGTAGGAGCGGGACAGGGAACACCGGGGAGCTGTTTTTT. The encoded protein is CASRSGTGNTGELFF.

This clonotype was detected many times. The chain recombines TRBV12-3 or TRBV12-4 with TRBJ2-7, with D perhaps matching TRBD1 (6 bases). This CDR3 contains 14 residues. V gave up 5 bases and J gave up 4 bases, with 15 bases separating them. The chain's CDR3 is CASSLQGLGYEQYF. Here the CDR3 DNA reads TGTGCCAGCAGTCTACAGGGATTGGGATACGAGCAGTACTTC.

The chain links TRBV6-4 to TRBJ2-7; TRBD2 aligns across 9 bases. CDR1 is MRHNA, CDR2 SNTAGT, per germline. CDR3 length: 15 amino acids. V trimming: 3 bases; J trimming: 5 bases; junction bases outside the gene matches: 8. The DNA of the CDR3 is TGTGCCAGCAGTGAACAGGCGGGGGGGCCCGACGAGCAGTACTTC. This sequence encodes CASSEQAGGPDEQYF.

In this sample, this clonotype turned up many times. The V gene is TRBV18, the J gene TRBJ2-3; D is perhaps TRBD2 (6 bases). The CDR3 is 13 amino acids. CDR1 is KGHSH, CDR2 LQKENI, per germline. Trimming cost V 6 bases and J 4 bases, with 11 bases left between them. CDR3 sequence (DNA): TGTGCCAGCTCCCAGGGACTTTCAGATACGCAGTATTTT. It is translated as CASSQGLSDTQYF.

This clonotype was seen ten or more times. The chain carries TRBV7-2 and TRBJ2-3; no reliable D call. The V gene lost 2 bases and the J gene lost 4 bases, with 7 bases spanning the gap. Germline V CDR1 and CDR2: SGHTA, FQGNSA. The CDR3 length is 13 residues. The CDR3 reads CASSLLSADTQYF. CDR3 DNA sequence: TGTGCCAGCAGCTTACTTTCCGCAGATACGCAGTATTTT.